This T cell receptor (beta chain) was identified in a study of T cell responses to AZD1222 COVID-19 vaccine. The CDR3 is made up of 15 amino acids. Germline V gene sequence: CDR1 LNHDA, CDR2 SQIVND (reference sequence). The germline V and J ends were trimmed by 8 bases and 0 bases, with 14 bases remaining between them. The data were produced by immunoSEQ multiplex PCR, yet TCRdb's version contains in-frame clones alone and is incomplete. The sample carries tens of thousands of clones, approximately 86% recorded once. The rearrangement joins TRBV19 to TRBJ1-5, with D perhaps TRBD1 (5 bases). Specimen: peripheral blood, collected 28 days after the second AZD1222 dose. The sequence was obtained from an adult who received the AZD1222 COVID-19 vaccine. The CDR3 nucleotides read TGTGCCAGTGACCTTGGGGGGTATAGCAATCAGCCCCAGCATTTT. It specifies CASDLGGYSNQPQHF.